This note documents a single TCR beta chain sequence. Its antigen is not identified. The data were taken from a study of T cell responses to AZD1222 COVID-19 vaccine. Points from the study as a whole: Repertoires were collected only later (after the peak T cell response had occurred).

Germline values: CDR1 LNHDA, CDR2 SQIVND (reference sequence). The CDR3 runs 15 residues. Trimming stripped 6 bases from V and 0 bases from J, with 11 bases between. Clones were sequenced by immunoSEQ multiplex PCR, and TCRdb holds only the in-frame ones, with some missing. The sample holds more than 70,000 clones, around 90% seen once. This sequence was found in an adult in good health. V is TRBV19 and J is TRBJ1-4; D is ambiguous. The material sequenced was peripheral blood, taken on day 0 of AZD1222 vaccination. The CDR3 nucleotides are TGTGCCAGTAGGGTTAGACTCGCAACTAATGAAAAACTGTTTTTT. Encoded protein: CASRVRLATNEKLFF.